This T cell receptor beta chain was sequenced in a study of blood T cell repertoires in COVID-19. Study background: Both acute and convalescent COVID-19 samples were obtained from the United States, Italy and Spain. In each case, the material was cDNA or gDNA derived from T cells, B-cell-depleted T cells, or PBMCs.

How the authors handled the data: Researchers report that nucleated cell counts were estimated from reference gene primer amplification. Method: immunoSEQ multiplex PCR; TCRdb's copy keeps in-frame clones and lacks some. The V and J calls and clone size were taken over from that table, and D and trimming were inferred from the DNA. This sample has 130,000 to 150,000 clones, with 81% found just once. Germline V CDR1 and CDR2: MDHEN, SYDVKM. V was clipped by 2 bases and J by 2 bases; unmatched bases: 2. The CDR3 runs 15 residues. This chain uses TRBV28 with TRBJ1-2; 10 bases align to TRBD1. This clonotype was sampled from a human donor in a cohort sampled during active COVID-19. The sample comprised peripheral blood. Written as DNA, the CDR3 is TGTGCCAGCAGTTTAGGGACAGGGGTGAACTATGGCTACACCTTC. This translates into CASSLGTGVNYGYTF.